The 6 T cell receptor beta chains listed next were all sequenced from one sample in a study of T-cell memory formation after mild COVID-19. MiXCR, run by TCRdb on the 5' RACE reads, gives a single entry per CDR3 protein. The data contain over 250,000 distinct CDR3 sequences, roughly 15% of them singletons. Sequencing used PBMCs or a T cell subset sorted from them (not recorded which). These receptors were collected from a man between 18 and 29 years old who had mild COVID-19 (a few samples of this study predate the infection). Cell type and time point are not known.

This clonotype was observed a handful of times. The chain recombines TRBV7-2 with TRBJ2-1, with 9 bases aligning to TRBD2. The CDR3 is 16 residues long. With V trimmed by 6 bases and J by 12 bases, 18 bases remained unmatched. Germline CDR1 is SGHTA and CDR2 is FQGNSA. This CDR3 reads CASRPYYAGGKDGQFF. As DNA, the CDR3 is TGTGCCAGCAGGCCCTACTACGCGGGGGGGAAGGACGGGCAGTTCTTC.

This clonotype came up a few times. The V call is TRBV4-1, the J call TRBJ2-1, with D perhaps matching TRBD1 (5 bases). V was pared by 6 bases and J by 0 bases, with 12 bases between. Looked up from germline, CDR1 is MGHRA and CDR2 is YSYEKL. This CDR3 is built from 15 residues. The DNA of the CDR3 is TGCGCCAGCAGTAAGGGGTCGAGCTCCTACAATGAGCAGTTCTTC. This encodes CASSKGSSSYNEQFF.

The V call is TRBV14, the J call TRBJ2-1, with TRBD2 identical over 8 bases. The trim removed 3 bases at V and 2 bases at J, leaving 9 bases unmatched. The CDR3 sequence is 17 residues long. Germline CDR1 is SGHDN and CDR2 is FVKESK. The CDR3 DNA is TGTGCCAGCAGCCAGACCCAAGCGGGGGTCGCCTACAATGAGCAGTTCTTC. This gives the protein CASSQTQAGVAYNEQFF.

The CDR3 loop reads CASRRQGRNQPQHF. The DNA for the CDR3 is TGTGCCAGCAGGCGACAGGGTCGGAATCAGCCCCAGCATTTT. This sequence joins TRBV7-8 and TRBJ1-5, with 7 bases lining up with TRBD1. The germline gives CDR1 SGHVS, CDR2 FQNEAQ. The CDR3 is 14 residues long. V dropped 6 bases and J dropped 4; count of bases not matched to a gene: 6.

The chain carries TRBV20-1 and TRBJ2-5; D gene ambiguous. CDR3 size: 15 residues. V lost 0 bases and J lost 1, with 12 bases in between. CDR1 and CDR2 from the germline V gene are DFQATT and SNEGSKA (reference sequence). This CDR3 is CSARDRSGGQETQYF. In nucleotides, the CDR3 is TGCAGTGCTAGAGATAGATCTGGCGGCCAAGAGACCCAGTACTTC.

This clonotype was seen a handful of times. The chain links TRBV20-1 to TRBJ2-3, with D perhaps given as TRBD1 or TRBD2 (5 bases each). CDR3 length equals 13 residues. V lost 5 bases and J 3 bases, leaving 12 bases between the germline ends. CDR1 and CDR2 (germline): DFQATT, SNEGSKA (reference sequence). CDR3 sequence: CSAGGPGTDTQYF. The CDR3 nucleotides are TGCAGTGCTGGGGGACCGGGGACAGATACGCAGTATTTT.